The entry below describes one T cell receptor beta chain. The antigen is not known. This sample stems from a study of cytomegalovirus exposure and HLA in healthy donors. Findings and caveats of the study: Cytomegalovirus-associated status was assigned to approximately 160 TCR beta chains. Immune exposure data for these donors was limited to CMV serostatus. TCR beta chain V- and J-gene trimming was linked, in a later analysis, to a missense variant in DCLRE1C.

PCR involved 60 Vbeta and 13 Jbeta primers. Clones were read by immunoSEQ multiplex PCR, and TCRdb kept only the in-frame ones, dropping some. The table lists 60,000 or so clones. The CDR3 contains 12 residues. The J segment lost 12 bases and the V segment lost 4 bases, leaving 5 bases of the junction unmatched. Germline assignment: CDR1 KGHSH and CDR2 LQKENI. At the time of sampling, donors were nominally healthy, though unrecorded immune exposures were likely. The sequencing sample was made of PBMCs. This chain uses TRBV18 with TRBJ2-1; 8 nucleotides line up with TRBD1. This TCR was recovered from a man aged 45-65 years in good health and CMV-seropositive. CDR3 nucleotide sequence: TGTGCCAGCTCACTGCAGGACAGGGTGCAGTTCTTC. This encodes CASSLQDRVQFF.